This TCR beta chain was documented in a study of blood T cell repertoires in COVID-19. Study in general: Whether acute or convalescent, the COVID-19 samples came from the United States, Italy and Spain.

Authors' analysis steps: Researchers report that nucleated cell counts were estimated from reference gene primer amplification. This table comes from immunoSEQ multiplex PCR, and its TCRdb copy is limited to in-frame clones, with some not included. From that table come the V and J calls and clone size; the DNA was used to work out D and trimming. The table shows 220,000 or so clones, with around 89% occurring only once. Recruits, aged roughly 18 to 100 years, lived in 24 US areas. Participants in the exposed group had met a COVID-19 case in the 2 weeks before joining the study. Germline V gene sequence: CDR1 SGHKS, CDR2 YYEKEE (reference sequence). This CDR3 is built from 17 residues. The V end lost 1 base, the J end lost 7 bases, and 23 bases lay between the germline ends.

The V gene is TRBV5-5, the J gene TRBJ1-2; D is perhaps TRBD1 (5 bases). Sequenced sample: PBMCs or T cells enriched from blood (not recorded which). This receptor was identified in a man aged 50 to 59 who had been exposed to COVID-19. Here the CDR3 reads CASSLRRLPGRAGGYTF. CDR3 sequence (DNA): TGTGCCAGCAGCTTGAGAAGGTTACCAGGGAGAGCGGGTGGCTACACCTTC.